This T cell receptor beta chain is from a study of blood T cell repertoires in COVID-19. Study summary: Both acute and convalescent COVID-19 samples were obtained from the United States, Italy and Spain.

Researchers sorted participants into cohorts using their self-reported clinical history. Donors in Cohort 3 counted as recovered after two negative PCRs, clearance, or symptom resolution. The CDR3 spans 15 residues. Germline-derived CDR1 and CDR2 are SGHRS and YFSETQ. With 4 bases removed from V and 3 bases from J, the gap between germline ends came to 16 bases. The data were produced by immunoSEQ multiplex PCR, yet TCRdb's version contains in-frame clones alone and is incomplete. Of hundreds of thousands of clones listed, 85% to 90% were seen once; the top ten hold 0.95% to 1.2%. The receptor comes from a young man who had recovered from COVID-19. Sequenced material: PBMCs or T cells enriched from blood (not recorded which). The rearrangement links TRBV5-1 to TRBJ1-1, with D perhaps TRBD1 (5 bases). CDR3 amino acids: CASSVVGRGDTEAFF. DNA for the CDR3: TGCGCCAGCAGCGTAGTAGGCCGGGGGGACACTGAAGCTTTCTTT.